This entry features one T cell receptor beta chain sequence. The source of the sample is a study of T cells after yellow fever vaccination. The length of the CDR3 is 17 residues. CDR1 SQVTM and CDR2 ANQGSEA come from the germline V gene. Deletions cut 4 bases from V and 4 bases from J, with 24 bases between. The TCR cDNA carried a universal primer site and UMIs from 5'RACE template switching. TCRdb re-called the 5' RACE reads through MiXCR, storing one row per CDR3 protein. Among some 550,000 distinct CDR3 sequences listed, 15% to 20% were seen once. This TCR was recovered from a young man who received the YFV17D yellow fever vaccine. The chain carries TRBV29-1 and TRBJ2-3, with D possibly called TRBD1 or TRBD2 (5 bases each). This material consisted of PBMCs, taken 15 days after the yellow fever booster vaccination. CDR3 in amino acids: CSVVAHFGARNADTQYF. As DNA, the CDR3 is TGCAGCGTTGTGGCCCATTTCGGGGCTCGGAACGCAGATACGCAGTATTTT.